This T cell receptor beta chain was documented in a study of T cell responses to AZD1222 COVID-19 vaccine. Study-wide findings and caveats: Repertoire collection took place solely once the T cell response had peaked. Among the donors, most were white British and more were female, and clonal diversity was possibly underestimated.

CDR3 size: 14 residues. V lost 1 base and J 6 bases, leaving 9 bases between the germline ends. Germline V gives CDR1 SNHLY, CDR2 FYNNEI. About this clone itself: The antigen is undetermined.

Sequencing was performed with immunoSEQ multiplex PCR; in TCRdb, only in-frame clones are kept and a portion is missing. The table lists some 52,000 clones, roughly 86% of them singletons. Specimen: peripheral blood, collected 28 days after the second AZD1222 dose. This sequence was found in an adult who received the AZD1222 COVID-19 vaccine. The genes are TRBV2 and TRBJ2-2; weak D call: TRBD1 (7 bases). In DNA form, the CDR3 reads TGTGCCAGCAGTGAAGTCAGGGGGGCCGGGGAGCTGTTTTTT. Translation gives CASSEVRGAGELFF.